This TCR beta chain is drawn from a study of Tregs in tolerant kidney transplant recipients. For the study at large: Sorting after B cell culture yielded CD25+CD127- and 4-1BB+CD40L- CD4+ cells.

As to this clone: No antigen is known for it.

Sequenced by immunoSEQ multiplex PCR; TCRdb stores in-frame clones only, minus some. The repertoire holds approximately 800 clones, with about two fifths as singletons. The CDR3 is made up of 15 amino acids. V lost 5 bases and J lost 3; bases outside the gene matches: 7. Germline assignment: CDR1 ENHRY and CDR2 SYGVKD. This chain connects TRBV10-3 to TRBJ2-3; 8 nucleotides match TRBD2. Sequencing input: Tregs from blood cultured with allogeneic cells. The TCR originated in a human patient who received a combined kidney and bone marrow transplant. The graft donor may have contributed some T cells. DNA of the CDR3: TGTGCCATCAGTCCTGGACTAGCCTCAACAGATACGCAGTATTTT. Encoded protein: CAISPGLASTDTQYF.